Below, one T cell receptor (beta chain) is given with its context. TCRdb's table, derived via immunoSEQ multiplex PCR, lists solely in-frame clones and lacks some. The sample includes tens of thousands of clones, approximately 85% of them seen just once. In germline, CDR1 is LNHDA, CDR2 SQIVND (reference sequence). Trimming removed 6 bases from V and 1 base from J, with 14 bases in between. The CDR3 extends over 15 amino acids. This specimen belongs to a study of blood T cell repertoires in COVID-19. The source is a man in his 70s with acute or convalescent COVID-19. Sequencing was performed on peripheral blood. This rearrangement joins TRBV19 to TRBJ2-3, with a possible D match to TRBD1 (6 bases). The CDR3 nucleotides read TGTGCCAGTAGGGGCAACCGACAGGGCACAGATACGCAGTATTTT. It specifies CASRGNRQGTDTQYF.